The rows below give T cell receptor beta chains drawn from one sample of a study of T cells in Graves' hyperthyroidism and ophthalmopathy. Via MiXCR, TCRdb re-called the multiplex PCR reads, giving one row per CDR3 protein. The sample records 600,000 to 650,000 distinct CDR3 sequences, less than 25% being singletons. Sequenced input: blood. Receptors were obtained from a man aged 25-45 years with Graves' ophthalmopathy. The CDR3 runs from the conserved cysteine through the conserved F or W. Fields, in order: CDR3 length, V gene, J gene, CDR3 protein.

CDR3 length: 18; V gene: TRBV4-3; J gene: TRBJ2-1; CDR3 protein: CASSQNGRTGGSYNEQFF
CDR3 length: 13; V gene: TRBV28; J gene: TRBJ1-2; CDR3 protein: CASSPPAKGGYTF
CDR3 length: 13; V gene: TRBV9; J gene: TRBJ2-1; CDR3 protein: CASSDGTNNEQFF
CDR3 length: 15; V gene: TRBV9; J gene: TRBJ2-1; CDR3 protein: CASSETSGRVDEQFF
CDR3 length: 13; V gene: TRBV2; J gene: TRBJ1-2; CDR3 protein: CASTVTDLYGYTF
CDR3 length: 16; V gene: TRBV7-9; J gene: TRBJ2-7; CDR3 protein: CASSLDGGERSYEQYF
CDR3 length: 15; V gene: TRBV9; J gene: TRBJ2-2; CDR3 protein: CASSPRPLGTGELFF
CDR3 length: 11; V gene: TRBV12-3/TRBV12-4; J gene: TRBJ2-5; CDR3 protein: CASSRKETQYF
CDR3 length: 15; V gene: TRBV4-1; J gene: TRBJ2-1; CDR3 protein: CASSQDLITPDEQFF
CDR3 length: 13; V gene: TRBV12-3/TRBV12-4; J gene: TRBJ1-2; CDR3 protein: CASSEKQNYGYTF
CDR3 length: 16; V gene: TRBV11-2; J gene: TRBJ2-3; CDR3 protein: CASSFIRGRVADTQYF
CDR3 length: 15; V gene: TRBV28; J gene: TRBJ2-3; CDR3 protein: CASSWILRRTDTQYF
CDR3 length: 16; V gene: TRBV6-6; J gene: TRBJ2-7; CDR3 protein: CASSYVAGEPLYEQYF
CDR3 length: 12; V gene: TRBV11-2; J gene: TRBJ2-1; CDR3 protein: CAITQGWGEQFF
CDR3 length: 15; V gene: TRBV19; J gene: TRBJ2-7; CDR3 protein: CASRVVTTQHYEQYF
CDR3 length: 13; V gene: TRBV20-1; J gene: TRBJ2-7; CDR3 protein: CSALGLAGYEQYF
CDR3 length: 17; V gene: TRBV4-1; J gene: TRBJ2-2; CDR3 protein: CASNLRTSGSETGELFF
CDR3 length: 15; V gene: TRBV10-3; J gene: TRBJ2-1; CDR3 protein: CAISEFSSGNNEQFF
CDR3 length: 13; V gene: TRBV10-3; J gene: TRBJ1-1; CDR3 protein: CAISESRQAEAFF
CDR3 length: 16; V gene: TRBV28; J gene: TRBJ1-6; CDR3 protein: CASSLGGAVINSPLHF
CDR3 length: 14; V gene: TRBV3-1; J gene: TRBJ2-2; CDR3 protein: CASSSDRNTGELFF
CDR3 length: 15; V gene: TRBV11-2; J gene: TRBJ2-5; CDR3 protein: CASNKQWGFQETQYF
CDR3 length: 13; V gene: TRBV7-9; J gene: TRBJ2-3; CDR3 protein: CASSLERPDTQYF
CDR3 length: 18; V gene: TRBV27; J gene: TRBJ2-1; CDR3 protein: CASSLRTRSSRELNEQFF
CDR3 length: 18; V gene: TRBV4-1; J gene: TRBJ2-3; CDR3 protein: CASSQLDAAQERTDTQYF
CDR3 length: 16; V gene: TRBV20-1; J gene: TRBJ2-1; CDR3 protein: CSATRWPLVGKNEQFF
CDR3 length: 14; V gene: TRBV6-2/TRBV6-3; J gene: TRBJ1-4; CDR3 protein: CASSYPGRNEKLFF
CDR3 length: 14; V gene: TRBV18; J gene: TRBJ2-1; CDR3 protein: CASSPTGTGYEQFF
CDR3 length: 15; V gene: TRBV12-3/TRBV12-4; J gene: TRBJ1-2; CDR3 protein: CASRRTGGVKDGYTF
CDR3 length: 15; V gene: TRBV12-3/TRBV12-4; J gene: TRBJ1-2; CDR3 protein: CASSLQGARGGGYTF
CDR3 length: 15; V gene: TRBV10-2; J gene: TRBJ1-6; CDR3 protein: CASKLGGGGNSPLHF
CDR3 length: 15; V gene: TRBV2; J gene: TRBJ2-1; CDR3 protein: CASSEALGPYNEQFF
CDR3 length: 15; V gene: TRBV19; J gene: TRBJ1-1; CDR3 protein: CASSIPGTAFTEAFF
CDR3 length: 16; V gene: TRBV28; J gene: TRBJ2-7; CDR3 protein: CASSSAGTSGKYEQYF
CDR3 length: 14; V gene: TRBV20-1; J gene: TRBJ1-5; CDR3 protein: CSAKTGTGIQPQHF
CDR3 length: 15; V gene: TRBV20-1; J gene: TRBJ1-5; CDR3 protein: CSARRGEDPRQPQHF
CDR3 length: 13; V gene: TRBV20-1; J gene: TRBJ2-7; CDR3 protein: CSAIQTGPYEQYF
CDR3 length: 19; V gene: TRBV28; J gene: TRBJ2-5; CDR3 protein: CASSLYGFSLRTAQETQYF
CDR3 length: 16; V gene: TRBV20-1; J gene: TRBJ2-1; CDR3 protein: CSARDSHGSSYNEQFF
CDR3 length: 14; V gene: TRBV20-1; J gene: TRBJ2-2; CDR3 protein: CSARGTASTGELFF
CDR3 length: 16; V gene: TRBV10-3; J gene: TRBJ2-7; CDR3 protein: CAISDPTSGSSYEQYF
CDR3 length: 14; V gene: TRBV30; J gene: TRBJ2-2; CDR3 protein: CAWRRYANTGELFF
CDR3 length: 15; V gene: TRBV27; J gene: TRBJ1-1; CDR3 protein: CASSLSFSLNTGAFF
CDR3 length: 14; V gene: TRBV6-1; J gene: TRBJ1-5; CDR3 protein: CASSWEQSNQPQHF
CDR3 length: 14; V gene: TRBV10-2; J gene: TRBJ2-2; CDR3 protein: CASSDRWVAGELFF
CDR3 length: 15; V gene: TRBV5-6; J gene: TRBJ2-1; CDR3 protein: CASSLRDRANNEQFF
CDR3 length: 14; V gene: TRBV30; J gene: TRBJ2-3; CDR3 protein: CACSSGFSTDTQYF
CDR3 length: 19; V gene: TRBV20-1; J gene: TRBJ1-5; CDR3 protein: CSATYGAAQGGNSNQPQHF
CDR3 length: 15; V gene: TRBV6-1; J gene: TRBJ2-5; CDR3 protein: CASSEVRGRWETQYF
CDR3 length: 13; V gene: TRBV7-8; J gene: TRBJ1-5; CDR3 protein: CASSLAYGQPQHF
CDR3 length: 15; V gene: TRBV19; J gene: TRBJ1-6; CDR3 protein: CASSMIKGGHSPLHF
CDR3 length: 14; V gene: TRBV7-9; J gene: TRBJ2-1; CDR3 protein: CASSSREGYNEQFF
CDR3 length: 18; V gene: TRBV24-1; J gene: TRBJ1-5; CDR3 protein: CATSDSRTGYGGNQPQHF
CDR3 length: 16; V gene: TRBV11-2; J gene: TRBJ1-4; CDR3 protein: CASSLALAGAGEKLFF
CDR3 length: 16; V gene: TRBV4-1; J gene: TRBJ2-1; CDR3 protein: CASSQEPGLGANEQFF
CDR3 length: 15; V gene: TRBV11-2; J gene: TRBJ2-5; CDR3 protein: CASSLDTGSQETQYF
CDR3 length: 14; V gene: TRBV6-1; J gene: TRBJ1-1; CDR3 protein: CASSGTEMNTEAFF
CDR3 length: 14; V gene: TRBV5-1; J gene: TRBJ1-6; CDR3 protein: CASSAGQKNSPLHF
CDR3 length: 14; V gene: TRBV5-1; J gene: TRBJ2-1; CDR3 protein: CASSRTGEWNEQFF